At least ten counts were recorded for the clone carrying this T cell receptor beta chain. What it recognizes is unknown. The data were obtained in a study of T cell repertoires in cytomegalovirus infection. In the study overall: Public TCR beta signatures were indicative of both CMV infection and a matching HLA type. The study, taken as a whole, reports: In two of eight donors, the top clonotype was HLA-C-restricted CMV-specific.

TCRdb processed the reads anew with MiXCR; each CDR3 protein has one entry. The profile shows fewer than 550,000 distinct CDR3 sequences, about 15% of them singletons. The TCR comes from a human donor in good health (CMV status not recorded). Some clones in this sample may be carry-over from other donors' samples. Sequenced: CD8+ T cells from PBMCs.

CDR3 bases: TGTGCCAGCAGTTTAGGGACAGGGAACGGGGGCCAGCATTTT. Translating it yields CASSLGTGNGGQHF. The chain employs TRBV12-3 or TRBV12-4 and TRBJ1-5, with 8 bases that match TRBD1. V shed 1 base and J 12 bases; nucleotides not matched to a gene: 8. CDR3 length equals 14 residues.